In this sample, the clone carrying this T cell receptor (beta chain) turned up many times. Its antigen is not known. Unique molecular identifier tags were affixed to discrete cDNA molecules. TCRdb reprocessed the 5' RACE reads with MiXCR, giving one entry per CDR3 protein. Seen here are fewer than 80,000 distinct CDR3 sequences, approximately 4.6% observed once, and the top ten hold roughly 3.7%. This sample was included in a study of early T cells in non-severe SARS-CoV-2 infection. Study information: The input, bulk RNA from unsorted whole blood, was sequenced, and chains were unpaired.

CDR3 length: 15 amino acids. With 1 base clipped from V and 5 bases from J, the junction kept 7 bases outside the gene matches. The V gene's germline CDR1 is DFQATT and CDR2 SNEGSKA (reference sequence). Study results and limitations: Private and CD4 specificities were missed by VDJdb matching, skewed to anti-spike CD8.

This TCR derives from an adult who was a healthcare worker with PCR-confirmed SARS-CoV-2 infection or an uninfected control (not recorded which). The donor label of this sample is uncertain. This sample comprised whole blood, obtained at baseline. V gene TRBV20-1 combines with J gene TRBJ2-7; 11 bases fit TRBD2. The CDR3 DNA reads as TGCAGTGCTAGAGGAGTAGCGGGGGGGAACCACGAGCAGTACTTC. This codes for CSARGVAGGNHEQYF.